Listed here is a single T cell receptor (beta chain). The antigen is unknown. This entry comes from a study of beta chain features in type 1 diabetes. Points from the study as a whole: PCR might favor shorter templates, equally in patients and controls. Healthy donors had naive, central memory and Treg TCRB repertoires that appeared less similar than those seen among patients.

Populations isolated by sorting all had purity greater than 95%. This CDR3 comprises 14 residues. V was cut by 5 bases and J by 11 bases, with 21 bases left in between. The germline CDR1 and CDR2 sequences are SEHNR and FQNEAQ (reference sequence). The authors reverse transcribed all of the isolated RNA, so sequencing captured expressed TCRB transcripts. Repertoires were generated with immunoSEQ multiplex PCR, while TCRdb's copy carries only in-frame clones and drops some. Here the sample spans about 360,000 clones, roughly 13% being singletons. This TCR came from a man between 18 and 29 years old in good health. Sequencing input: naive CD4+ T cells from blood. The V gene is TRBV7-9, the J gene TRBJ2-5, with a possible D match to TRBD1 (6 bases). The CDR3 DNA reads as TGTGCCAGCAGCCCACGAGGGACACCGTCCCCGCAGTACTTC. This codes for CASSPRGTPSPQYF.